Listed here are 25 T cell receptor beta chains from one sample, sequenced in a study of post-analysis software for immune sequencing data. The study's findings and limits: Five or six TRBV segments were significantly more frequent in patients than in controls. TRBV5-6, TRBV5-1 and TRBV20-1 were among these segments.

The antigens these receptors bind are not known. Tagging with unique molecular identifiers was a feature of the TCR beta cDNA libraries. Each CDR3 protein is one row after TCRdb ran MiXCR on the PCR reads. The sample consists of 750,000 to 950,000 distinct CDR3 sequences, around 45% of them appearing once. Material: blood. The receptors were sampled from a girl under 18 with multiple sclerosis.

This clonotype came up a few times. The DNA for the CDR3 is TGTGCCAGCGGTCTCGGGGAATACGAGCAGTACTTC. As protein: CASGLGEYEQYF. The chain is built from TRBV2 and TRBJ2-5; the D gene is possibly TRBD2 (5 bases). The last part of the DNA fits TRBJ2-7 better; the J call may be wrong. This CDR3 has 12 residues. Germline V gives CDR1 SNHLY, CDR2 FYNNEI.

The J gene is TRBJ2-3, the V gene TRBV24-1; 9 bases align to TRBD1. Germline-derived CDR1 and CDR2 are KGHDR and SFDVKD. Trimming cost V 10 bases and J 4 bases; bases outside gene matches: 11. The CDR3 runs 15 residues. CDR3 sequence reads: CATSPGTGPADTQYF. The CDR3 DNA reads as TGTGCCACTTCTCCCGGGACAGGGCCAGCAGATACGCAGTATTTT.

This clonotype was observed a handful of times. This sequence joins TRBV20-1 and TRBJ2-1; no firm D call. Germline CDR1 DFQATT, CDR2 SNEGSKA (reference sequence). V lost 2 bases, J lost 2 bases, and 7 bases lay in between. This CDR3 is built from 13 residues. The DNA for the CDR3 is TGCAGTGCTAGAACCTTGACCTACAATGAGCAGTTCTTC. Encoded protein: CSARTLTYNEQFF.

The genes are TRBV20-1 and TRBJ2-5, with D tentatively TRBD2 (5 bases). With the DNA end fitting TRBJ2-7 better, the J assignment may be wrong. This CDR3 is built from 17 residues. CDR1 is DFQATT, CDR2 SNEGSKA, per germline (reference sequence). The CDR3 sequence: CSARGGPRGPSSYEQYF. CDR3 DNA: TGCAGTGCTAGAGGCGGGCCTAGAGGACCAAGCTCCTACGAGCAGTACTTC.

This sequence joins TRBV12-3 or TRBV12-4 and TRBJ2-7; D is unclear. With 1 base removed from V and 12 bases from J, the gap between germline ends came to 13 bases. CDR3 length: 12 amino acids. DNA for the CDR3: TGTGCCAGCAGTTTAGTCGGGCCACCTGGGTACTTC. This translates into CASSLVGPPGYF.

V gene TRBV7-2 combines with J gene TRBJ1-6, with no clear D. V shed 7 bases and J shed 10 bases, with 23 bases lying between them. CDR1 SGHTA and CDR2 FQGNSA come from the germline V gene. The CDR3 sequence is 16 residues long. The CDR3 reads CASTLEAGKNVSPLHF. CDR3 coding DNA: TGTGCCAGCACCCTAGAGGCCGGGAAAAATGTCTCACCCCTCCACTTT.

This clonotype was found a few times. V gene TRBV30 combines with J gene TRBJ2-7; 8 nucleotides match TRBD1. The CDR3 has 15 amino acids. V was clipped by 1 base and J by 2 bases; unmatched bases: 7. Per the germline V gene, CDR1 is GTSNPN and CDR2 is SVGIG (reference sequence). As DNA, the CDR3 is TGTGCCTGGAGTGCGGGGACAGGAGGGACCTACGAGCAGTACTTC. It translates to CAWSAGTGGTYEQYF. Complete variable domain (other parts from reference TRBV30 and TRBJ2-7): SQTIHQWPATLVQPVGSPLSLECTVEGTSNPNLYWYRQAAGRGLQLLFYSVGIGQISSEVPQNLSASRPQDRQFILSSKKLLLSDSGFYLCAWSAGTGGTYEQYFGPGTRLTVT.

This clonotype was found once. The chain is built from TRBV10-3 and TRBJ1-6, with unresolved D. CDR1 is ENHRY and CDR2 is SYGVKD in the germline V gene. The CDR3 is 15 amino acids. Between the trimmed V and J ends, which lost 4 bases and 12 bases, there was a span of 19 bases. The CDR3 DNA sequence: TGTGCCATCAGTGCTTCGCTGGGGTTTGAAGGACCCCTCCACTTT. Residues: CAISASLGFEGPLHF.

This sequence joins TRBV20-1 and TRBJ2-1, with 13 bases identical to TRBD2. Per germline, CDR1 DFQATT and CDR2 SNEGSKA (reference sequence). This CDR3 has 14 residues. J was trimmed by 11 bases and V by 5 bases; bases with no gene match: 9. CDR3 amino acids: CSASGLAGVGKQFF. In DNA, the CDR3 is TGCAGTGCTTCAGGACTAGCGGGAGTTGGTAAGCAGTTCTTC.

The CDR3 loop reads CATSDRGSGNEQFF. The CDR3 DNA reads as TGTGCCACCAGCGACAGGGGATCCGGCAATGAGCAGTTCTTC. The chain has TRBV15 and TRBJ2-1, with 8 nucleotides matching TRBD1. From germline, CDR1 is LNHNV and CDR2 YYDKDF (reference sequence). With V trimmed by 5 bases and J by 6 bases, 6 bases remained unmatched. This CDR3 contains 14 residues.

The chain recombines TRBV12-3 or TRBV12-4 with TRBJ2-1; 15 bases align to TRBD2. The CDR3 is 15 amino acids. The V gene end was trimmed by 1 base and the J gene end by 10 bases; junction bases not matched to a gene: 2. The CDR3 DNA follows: TGTGCCAGCAGTTTAGGGACTAGCGGGAGGGCCGAGCAGTTCTTC. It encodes CASSLGTSGRAEQFF.

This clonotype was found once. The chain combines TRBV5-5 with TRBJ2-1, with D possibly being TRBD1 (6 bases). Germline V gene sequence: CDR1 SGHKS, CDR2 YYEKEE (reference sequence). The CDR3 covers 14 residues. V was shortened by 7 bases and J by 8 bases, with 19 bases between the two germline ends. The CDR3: CASGSLTGFDEQFF. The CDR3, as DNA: TGTGCCAGCGGATCACTTACAGGGTTCGATGAGCAGTTCTTC.

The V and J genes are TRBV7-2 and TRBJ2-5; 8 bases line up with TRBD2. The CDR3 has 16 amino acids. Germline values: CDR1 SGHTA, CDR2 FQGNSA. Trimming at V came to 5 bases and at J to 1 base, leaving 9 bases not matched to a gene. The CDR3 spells CASSPHSGKTQETQYF. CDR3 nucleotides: TGTGCCAGCAGCCCGCATAGCGGGAAAACCCAAGAGACCCAGTACTTC.

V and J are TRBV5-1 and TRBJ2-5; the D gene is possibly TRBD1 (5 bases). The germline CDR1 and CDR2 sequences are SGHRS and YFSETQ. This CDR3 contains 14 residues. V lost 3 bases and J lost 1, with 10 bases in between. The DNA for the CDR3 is TGCGCCAGCAGCTGTACAGGCATCCAAGAGACCCAGTACTTC. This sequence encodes CASSCTGIQETQYF.

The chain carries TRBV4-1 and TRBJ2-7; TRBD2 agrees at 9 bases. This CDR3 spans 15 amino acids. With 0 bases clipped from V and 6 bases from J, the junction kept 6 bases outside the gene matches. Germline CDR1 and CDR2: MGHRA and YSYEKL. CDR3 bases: TGCGCCAGCAGCCAAGATTCGGGACTAGCCAGCGAGCAGTACTTC. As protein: CASSQDSGLASEQYF.

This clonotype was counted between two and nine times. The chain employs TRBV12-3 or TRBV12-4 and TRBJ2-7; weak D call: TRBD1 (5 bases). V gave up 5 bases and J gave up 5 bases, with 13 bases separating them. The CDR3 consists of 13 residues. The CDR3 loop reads CASSPETAHEQYF. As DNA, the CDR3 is TGTGCCAGCAGTCCCGAGACAGCGCACGAGCAGTACTTC.

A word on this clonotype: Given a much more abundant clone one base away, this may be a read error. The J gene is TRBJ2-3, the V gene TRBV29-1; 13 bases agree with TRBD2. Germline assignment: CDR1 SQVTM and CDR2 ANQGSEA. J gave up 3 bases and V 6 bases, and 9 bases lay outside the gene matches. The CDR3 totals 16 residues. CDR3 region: CSVDPGLAGSTDTQYF. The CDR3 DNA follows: TGCAGCGTGGACCCGGGACTAGCGGGAAGTACAGATACGCAGTATTTT.

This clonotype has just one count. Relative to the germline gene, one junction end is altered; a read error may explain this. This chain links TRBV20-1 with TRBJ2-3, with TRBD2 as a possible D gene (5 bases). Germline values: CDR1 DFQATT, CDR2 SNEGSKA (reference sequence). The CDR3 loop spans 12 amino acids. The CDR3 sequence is CSTRSSTDTQYF. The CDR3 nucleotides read TGCAGTACTAGATCGTCCACAGATACGCAGTATTTT.

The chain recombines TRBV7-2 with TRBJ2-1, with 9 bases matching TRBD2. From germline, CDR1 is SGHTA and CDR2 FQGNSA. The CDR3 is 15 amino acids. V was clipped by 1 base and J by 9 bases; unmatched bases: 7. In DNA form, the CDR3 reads TGTGCCAGCAGCTTAGAGACTAGCGGTTTGGGTGAGCAGTTCTTC. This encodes CASSLETSGLGEQFF.

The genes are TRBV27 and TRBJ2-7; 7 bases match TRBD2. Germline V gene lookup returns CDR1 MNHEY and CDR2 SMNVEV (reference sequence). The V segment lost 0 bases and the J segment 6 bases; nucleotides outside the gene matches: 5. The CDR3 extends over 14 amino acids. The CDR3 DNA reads TGTGCCAGCAGTTTATCGGCGGGAGTGCGCGAGCAGTACTTC. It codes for CASSLSAGVREQYF.

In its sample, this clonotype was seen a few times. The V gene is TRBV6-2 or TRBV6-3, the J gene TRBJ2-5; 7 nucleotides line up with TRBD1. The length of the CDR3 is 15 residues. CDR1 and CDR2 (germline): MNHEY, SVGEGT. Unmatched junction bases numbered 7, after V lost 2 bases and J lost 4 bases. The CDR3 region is CASSYRQGRRETQYF. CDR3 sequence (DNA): TGTGCCAGCAGTTACCGACAGGGCAGGAGAGAGACCCAGTACTTC.

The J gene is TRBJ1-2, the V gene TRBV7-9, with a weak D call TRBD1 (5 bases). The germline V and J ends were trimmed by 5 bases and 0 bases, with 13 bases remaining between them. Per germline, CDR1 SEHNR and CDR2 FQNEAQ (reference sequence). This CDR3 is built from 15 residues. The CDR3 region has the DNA TGTGCCAGCAGCCGGCGGGACCGGACTAACTATGGCTACACCTTC. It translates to CASSRRDRTNYGYTF.

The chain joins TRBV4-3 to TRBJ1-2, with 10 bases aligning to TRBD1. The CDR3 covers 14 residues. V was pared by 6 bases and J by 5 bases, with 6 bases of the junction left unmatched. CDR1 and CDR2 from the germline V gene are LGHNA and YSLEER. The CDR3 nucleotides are TGCGCCAGCAGTGCCGGGACAGGGGAATATGGCTACACCTTC. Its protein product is CASSAGTGEYGYTF.

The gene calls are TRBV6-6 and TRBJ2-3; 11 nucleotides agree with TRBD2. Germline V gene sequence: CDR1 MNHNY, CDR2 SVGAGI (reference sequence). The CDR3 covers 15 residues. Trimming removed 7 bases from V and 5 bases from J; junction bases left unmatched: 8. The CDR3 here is CASIELAGVGDTQYF. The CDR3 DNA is TGTGCCAGCATAGAACTAGCGGGAGTTGGAGATACGCAGTATTTT.

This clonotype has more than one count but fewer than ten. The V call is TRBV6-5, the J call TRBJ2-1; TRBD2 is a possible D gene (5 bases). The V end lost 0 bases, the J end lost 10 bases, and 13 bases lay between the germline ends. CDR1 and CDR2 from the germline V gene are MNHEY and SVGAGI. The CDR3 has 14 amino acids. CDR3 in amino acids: CASSYSGVMGEQFF. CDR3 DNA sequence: TGTGCCAGCAGTTACTCGGGAGTCATGGGAGAGCAGTTCTTC.